The clone carrying this T cell receptor (beta chain) was detected a few times. The sample comes from a study of early T cells in non-severe SARS-CoV-2 infection. Study at large: From unsorted whole blood, bulk RNA was sequenced, and the chains remained unpaired.

In the library, individual cDNA molecules carried attached unique molecular identifiers. TCRdb recomputed calls from the 5' RACE reads with MiXCR, one row per CDR3 protein. The data contain about 64,000 distinct CDR3 sequences, over 4% of them singletons. CDR1 SQVTM and CDR2 ANQGSEA come from the germline V gene. Trimming cost V 5 bases and J 7 bases; bases outside gene matches: 8. The CDR3 totals 13 residues. The material sequenced was whole blood. The TCR was taken from an adult who was a healthcare worker with PCR-confirmed SARS-CoV-2 infection or an uninfected control (not recorded which). The rearrangement joins TRBV29-1 to TRBJ2-7, with TRBD2 identical over 10 bases. CDR3 coding DNA: TGCAGCGTTCGTCCTAGCGGGAGTAGGGAGCAGTACTTC. Residues: CSVRPSGSREQYF.